The 22 T cell receptor beta chains listed next were all sequenced from one sample in a study of shared clonotypes between healthy human individuals. Sequenced by immunoSEQ multiplex PCR; TCRdb stores in-frame clones only, minus some. The top ten hold more than 0.9% of the sample, which has about 1,900,000 clones, roughly 94% seen once. Positively selected for CCR7, the CD45RO-negative cells used as naive CD8 cells excluded terminally differentiated effector memory CD45RA+ cells. Input material: naive CD8+ T cells sorted from blood. The receptor set was obtained from a man aged 18 to 35 in good health.

The chain uses TRBV7-2 and TRBJ2-3; D remains ambiguous. This CDR3 is built from 12 residues. The V gene lost 4 bases and the J gene lost 3 bases, with 5 bases spanning the gap. Per the germline V gene, CDR1 is SGHTA and CDR2 is FQGNSA. The CDR3 is CASSWETDTQYF. CDR3 sequence (DNA): TGTGCCAGCAGCTGGGAAACAGATACGCAGTATTTT.

The V and J genes are TRBV5-6 and TRBJ2-3, with D tentatively TRBD1 or TRBD2 (5 bases each). There are 14 residues in the CDR3. Germline CDR1 reads SGHDT; CDR2 reads YYEEEE. V was shortened by 4 bases and J by 2 bases, with 11 bases between the two germline ends. CDR3 bases: TGTGCCAGCAGCAACCGGGACCACACAGATACGCAGTATTTT. Translation gives CASSNRDHTDTQYF.

V gene TRBV25-1 combines with J gene TRBJ1-2; TRBD1 agrees at 7 bases. With 9 bases clipped from V and 1 base from J, the junction kept 8 bases outside the gene matches. CDR3 length: 14 amino acids. Germline CDR1 reads MGHDK; CDR2 reads SYGVNS. The CDR3 region is CASHTGDLNYGYTF. CDR3 bases: TGTGCCAGTCATACAGGGGATCTTAACTATGGCTACACCTTC.

V and J are TRBV19 and TRBJ2-2; TRBD2 is a possible D gene (5 bases). CDR3 length: 14 amino acids. Between the trimmed V and J ends, which lost 7 bases and 4 bases, there was a span of 13 bases. Germline CDR1 LNHDA, CDR2 SQIVND (reference sequence). This CDR3 reads CASMYRGFTGELFF. In DNA, the CDR3 is TGTGCCAGTATGTACCGAGGGTTCACCGGGGAGCTGTTTTTT.

The sample holds one count of this clone. The same CDR3 also results from other DNA sequences found in this sample. The V and J genes are TRBV7-9 and TRBJ2-3, with TRBD1 identical over 9 bases. V shed 3 bases and J 3 bases; nucleotides not matched to a gene: 4. Germline V CDR1 and CDR2: SEHNR, FQNEAQ (reference sequence). This CDR3 is built from 15 residues. Here the CDR3 reads CASSLGQGRTDTQYF. Here the CDR3 DNA reads TGTGCCAGCAGCTTGGGACAGGGTAGGACAGATACGCAGTATTTT. Full variable domain (rest looked up from reference TRBV7-9 and TRBJ2-3): DTGVSQNPRHKITKRGQNVTFRCDPISEHNRLYWYRQTLGQGPEFLTYFQNEAQLEKSRLLSDRFSAERPKGSFSTLEIQRTEQGDSAMYLCASSLGQGRTDTQYFGPGTRLTVL.

V gene TRBV5-6 combines with J gene TRBJ2-3; unclear D gene. Germline V lookup: CDR1 SGHDT, CDR2 YYEEEE. Trimming shortened V by 2 bases and J by 2 bases, and 12 bases separated the two germline ends. The CDR3 length is 15 residues. The CDR3 is CASSLSPSPTDTQYF. Here the CDR3 DNA reads TGTGCCAGCAGCTTAAGCCCTTCCCCCACAGATACGCAGTATTTT.

The genes are TRBV4-1 and TRBJ2-1; 13 nucleotides agree with TRBD2. Trimming at V came to 0 bases and at J to 2 bases, leaving 1 base not matched to a gene. CDR3 size: 17 residues. CDR1 is MGHRA and CDR2 is YSYEKL in the germline V gene. The CDR3 region has the DNA TGCGCCAGCAGCCAAGATACTAGCGGGGGGGCCTACAATGAGCAGTTCTTC. As protein: CASSQDTSGGAYNEQFF.

The chain is built from TRBV15 and TRBJ2-3, with no clear D. CDR3 length equals 16 residues. Germline CDR1 LNHNV, CDR2 YYDKDF (reference sequence). V shed 5 bases and J shed 0 bases, with 15 bases lying between them. The CDR3 DNA reads TGTGCCACCAGCGGATTCCAGGCGTCTAGCACAGATACGCAGTATTTT. Protein: CATSGFQASSTDTQYF.

This clone appeared many times. Within the sample, other DNA sequences also encode this same CDR3. The chain recombines TRBV30 with TRBJ2-6; D is possibly TRBD1 or TRBD2 (5 bases each). V was pared by 5 bases and J by 0 bases, with 11 bases between. Per germline, CDR1 GTSNPN and CDR2 SVGIG (reference sequence). This CDR3 contains 15 residues. This CDR3 is CAWGGENSGANVLTF. CDR3 sequence (DNA): TGTGCCTGGGGGGGAGAGAACTCTGGGGCCAACGTCCTGACTTTC.

This chain joins TRBV5-1 and TRBJ1-2, with D maybe TRBD1 (5 bases). Between the trimmed V and J ends, which lost 4 bases and 14 bases, there was a span of 15 bases. In germline, CDR1 is SGHRS, CDR2 YFSETQ. This CDR3 comprises 11 residues. Written as DNA, the CDR3 is TGCGCCAGCAGCGTCGCAGGGCAGTCGACCTTC. The encoded protein is CASSVAGQSTF.

The chain combines TRBV7-9 with TRBJ2-3, with TRBD1 identical over 8 bases. V shed 4 bases and J 4 bases; nucleotides not matched to a gene: 10. The CDR3 runs 16 residues. Germline V gene lookup returns CDR1 SEHNR and CDR2 FQNEAQ (reference sequence). The CDR3 DNA reads TGTGCCAGCAGCTCAAGTCAGGGGGCTGGGGCAGATACGCAGTATTTT. Its protein is CASSSSQGAGADTQYF.

J is TRBJ2-2 and V is TRBV11-1; 7 nucleotides match TRBD2. V lost 5 bases to trimming and J lost 3 bases; unmatched junction nucleotides: 9. Germline loops: CDR1 SGHAT, CDR2 FQDESV (reference sequence). The CDR3 runs to 16 residues. CDR3 region: CASSVPEGRDTGELFF. DNA of the CDR3: TGTGCCAGCAGCGTCCCCGAGGGGAGGGACACCGGGGAGCTGTTTTTT.

The J gene is TRBJ2-7, the V gene TRBV4-1; 7 positions match TRBD2. Germline CDR1 MGHRA, CDR2 YSYEKL. The CDR3 is 16 residues long. The junction had 8 bases not matched to a gene; V was cut back by 0 bases and J by 3 bases. CDR3 coding DNA: TGCGCCAGCAGCCAAGAGGGTCCTAGCGGAGGCTACGAGCAGTACTTC. This translates into CASSQEGPSGGYEQYF.

The chain recombines TRBV5-6 with TRBJ2-7, with TRBD1 matching 7 bases. Germline CDR1 SGHDT, CDR2 YYEEEE. J gave up 1 base and V 4 bases, and 5 bases lay outside the gene matches. The CDR3 contains 14 residues. The CDR3 coding sequence is TGTGCCAGCAGCATAGGACAGGTGTCCTACGAGCAGTACTTC. Translating gives CASSIGQVSYEQYF. The complete variable domain, with remaining parts taken from reference TRBV5-6 and TRBJ2-7, reads DAGVTQSPTHLIKTRGQQVTLRCSPKSGHDTVSWYQQALGQGPQFIFQYYEEEERQRGNFPDRFSGHQFPNYSSELNVNALLLGDSALYLCASSIGQVSYEQYFGPGTRLTVT.

The chain combines TRBV9 with TRBJ2-7, with D possibly matching TRBD2 (5 bases). Looked up from germline, CDR1 is SGDLS and CDR2 is YYNGEE. V lost 3 bases to trimming and J lost 2 bases, with 18 bases between them. CDR3 length: 16 residues. Here the CDR3 reads CASSEGASYVPYEQYF. The DNA for the CDR3 is TGTGCCAGCAGCGAGGGCGCTAGCTATGTCCCCTACGAGCAGTACTTC.

V gene TRBV4-3 combines with J gene TRBJ2-2; D is perhaps TRBD1 (5 bases). There are 16 residues in the CDR3. Per the germline V gene, CDR1 is LGHNA and CDR2 is YSLEER. The V and J ends lost 0 bases and 3 bases respectively, with 11 bases between them. As DNA, the CDR3 is TGCGCCAGCAGCCAAGAGTTCAGGGTTGACACCGGGGAGCTGTTTTTT. It codes for CASSQEFRVDTGELFF.

A word on this clone: Other nucleotide sequences in the sample specify the same CDR3. The rearrangement uses TRBV9 and TRBJ2-1; D remains unclear. The CDR3 runs 14 residues. The V end lost 0 bases, the J end lost 6 bases, and 10 bases lay between the germline ends. CDR1 and CDR2 (germline): SGDLS, YYNGEE. Here the CDR3 DNA reads TGTGCCAGCAGCGTAGGAGCGTCAGGCAATGAGCAGTTCTTC. Amino acids: CASSVGASGNEQFF.

This clone has a single count. V gene TRBV29-1 combines with J gene TRBJ1-2; D might be TRBD1 (6 bases). Germline loops: CDR1 SQVTM, CDR2 ANQGSEA. The CDR3 sequence is 12 residues long. The V and J ends lost 5 bases and 4 bases respectively, with 11 bases between them. The CDR3 nucleotides read TGCAGCGTTCCACAGGGAAGCTATGGCTACACCTTC. This gives the protein CSVPQGSYGYTF.

The chain has TRBV7-8 and TRBJ2-2; D is perhaps TRBD1 or TRBD2 (6 bases each). V lost 1 base and J lost 6, with 12 bases in between. CDR1 and CDR2 (germline): SGHVS, FQNEAQ. The CDR3 has 15 amino acids. CDR3 nucleotide sequence: TGTGCCAGCAGCTTAGTTCCGGGGGCGGCCGGGGAGCTGTTTTTT. Residues: CASSLVPGAAGELFF.

To note about this clone: This same CDR3 is encoded by further DNA sequences in the sample. The genes are TRBV5-6 and TRBJ2-5; D is unclear. CDR3 length: 13 amino acids. V lost 2 bases and J 2 bases, leaving 7 bases between the germline ends. The germline V gene has CDR1 SGHDT and CDR2 YYEEEE. CDR3 sequence: CASSLEQQETQYF. In nucleotides, the CDR3 is TGTGCCAGCAGCTTAGAACAGCAAGAGACCCAGTACTTC.

The chain employs TRBV10-2 and TRBJ1-5; 9 bases fit TRBD1. The CDR3 runs to 16 residues. With 10 bases clipped from V and 0 bases from J, the junction kept 10 bases outside the gene matches. Germline V CDR1 and CDR2: WSHSY, SAAADI. Written as DNA, the CDR3 is TGCGCCACCGCGACAGGGGGAGGGTATAGCAATCAGCCCCAGCATTTT. Translation: CATATGGGYSNQPQHF.

This clone occurred a few times. J is TRBJ2-7 and V is TRBV27, with a possible D match to TRBD1 (5 bases). The CDR3 is made up of 12 amino acids. The V and J ends lost 6 bases and 2 bases respectively, with 8 bases between them. CDR1 and CDR2 (germline): MNHEY, SMNVEV (reference sequence). The CDR3 DNA follows: TGTGCCAGCAGGAAAGGGGCCTACGAGCAGTACTTC. Its translation is CASRKGAYEQYF.